This T cell receptor (beta chain) was obtained from a study of T-cell memory formation after mild COVID-19 (dated by TCRdb to the early 2020s). At the level of the whole study: TCR sequence clusters from the two donors were found to be largely donor specific. In a couple of donors, T-cell clones that expanded and contracted after mild COVID-19 were followed by sequencing TCRalpha and TCRbeta repertoires longitudinally. The cohort was made up of two young adult volunteers, one female and one male, who were previously healthy. The full study reports these points: From day 15 to 85, contracting clones showed balanced CD4/CD8 phenotypes, whereas a second wave of clones that expanded from day 15 to 37 leaned towards CD4+. Only two mild cases were covered by the study, and larger cohorts that include severe cases with pre-infection samples were considered necessary. Whether the second-wave clones peaking on day 37 were SARS-CoV-2 specific was not confirmed. Contracting CD4+ clones were located mainly in the CM and EM memory subsets, whereas CD8+ clones were found to be enriched in EMRA. Some responding clones were detected in pre-infection memory, which suggested that pre-existing cross-reactive memory T cells had joined the SARS-CoV-2 response.

As encoded in the germline V gene, CDR1 is SGHRS while CDR2 is YFSETQ. Cut back by 3 bases and 4 bases, the V and J ends lie 16 bases apart. Inclusive of the bounding cysteine and phenylalanine, the CDR3 is 15 residues long. Of all the DNA, just the CDR3 is kept, 45 bases in frame from base 1. Regarding this clonotype: Its binding antigen is unknown. There are no base qualities to consult, and no much larger clone falls within one base.

Sequencing relied on an Illumina NovaSeq 6000. Using 5'RACE with constant-segment primers, TCRalpha and TCRbeta cDNA libraries were constructed, with sample barcodes and unique molecular identifiers added in the process. Trizol reagent was used to extract RNA from every sample. Amplification of the libraries took two PCR steps, and the second step added a second sample barcode plus Illumina TruSeq adapters. Sequencing of libraries was performed on an Illumina NovaSeq with 2 x 150 bp paired-end reads. Regarding the original processing steps: With migec v1.2.7, reads were demultiplexed and then collapsed into UMI-guided consensus sequences. Using mixcr v2.1.11, UMI consensuses were aligned to TRA and TRB V and J templates and then assembled into clonotypes. A clonotype was counted as expanded or contracted only when both edgeR and NoisET called the clonotype significant, with the noise models trained on biological replicates. For edgeR calls, the thresholds were a false discovery rate-adjusted p below 0.01 and a log2 fold-change of 1. As an exploratory analysis of dynamics, max-normalized trajectories of the 1000 most abundant clonotypes were examined by PCA with hierarchical clustering. Each responding clone was given a CD4 or CD8 phenotype based on the CD4+ and CD8+ repertoires, which had been sequenced separately. Starting from the raw public reads, TCRdb applied fastp trimming at Q25, assembled clones with MiXCR and retained in-frame beta chains. Identical CDR3 protein sequences are pooled into one entry, listed with their most common genes and DNA. These V and J calls rely on TCRdb rather than the paper's analysis. This sample gives around 390,000 distinct CDR3 sequences in total; 15% to 20% of them show up just once. Of the sample, approximately 21% falls within the top ten clones.

Ficoll-Paque density gradient centrifugation was the method used to isolate PBMCs. Sequencing was done on a sample of PBMCs or a T cell subset sorted from them (not recorded which). Here the chain combines TRBV5-1 and TRBJ2-5, and TRBD2 may be the D gene, going by 7 matching bases. The sequence came from a man between 18 and 29 years old who had mild COVID-19 (a few samples of this study predate the infection). The sample titles of this study are shuffled in the database, so cell type and time point are left out; the donor was told from shared clones. The DNA is as follows: TGCGCCAGCAGCTCTCAGGCGGGGGCCACAGAGACCCAGTACTTC. It encodes CASSSQAGATETQYF.